The 25 T cell receptor beta chains given below trace back to one sample, sequenced in a study of blood T cell repertoires in COVID-19. Produced via immunoSEQ multiplex PCR; TCRdb's table is partial and in-frame only. The data show fewer than 130,000 clones, 70% to 85% seen once. The source material was peripheral blood. The receptors were gathered from a man between 65 and 85 years old with active or convalescent COVID-19.

J is TRBJ2-1 and V is TRBV5-5, with 9 bases aligning to TRBD2. The CDR3 contains 16 residues. Germline V gene lookup returns CDR1 SGHKS and CDR2 YYEKEE (reference sequence). The trim removed 3 bases at V and 9 bases at J, leaving 13 bases unmatched. The CDR3 is CASSSVAGGPFREQFF. For the CDR3, the DNA is TGTGCCAGCAGCTCGGTGGCGGGAGGGCCTTTCCGTGAGCAGTTCTTC.

This clone showed up just a few times. The chain recombines TRBV10-3 with TRBJ2-3, with 10 bases matching TRBD2. V was clipped by 0 bases and J by 5 bases; unmatched bases: 5. From germline, CDR1 is ENHRY and CDR2 SYGVKD. The CDR3 is 16 amino acids. CDR3 DNA: TGTGCCATCAGTGAGTCCCTAGCGGGAGCAGGAGATACGCAGTATTTT. Translated: CAISESLAGAGDTQYF.

The chain recombines TRBV24-1 with TRBJ1-2, with 10 bases lining up with TRBD1. The length of the CDR3 is 17 residues. Germline V CDR1 and CDR2: KGHDR, SFDVKD. V lost 3 bases to trimming and J lost 6 bases; unmatched junction nucleotides: 12. The DNA of the CDR3 is TGTGCCACCAGTGATCCTGCCGGGACAGGGGTGACGCATGGCTACACCTTC. This gives the protein CATSDPAGTGVTHGYTF.

The rearrangement uses TRBV5-1 and TRBJ2-7; possibly TRBD1 for D (5 bases). The CDR3 runs 14 residues. Germline V CDR1 and CDR2: SGHRS, YFSETQ. V was pared by 0 bases and J by 2 bases, with 9 bases between. CDR3 bases: TGCGCCAGCAGCTTGGCCCAGGGCCCCTACGAGCAGTACTTC. Its translation: CASSLAQGPYEQYF.

V usage is TRBV2 and J usage is TRBJ1-1, with 10 bases aligning to TRBD1. Germline trimming cut 5 bases from V and 10 bases from J; bases unmatched to any gene: 4. In germline, CDR1 is SNHLY, CDR2 FYNNEI. The CDR3 is made up of 12 amino acids. The CDR3 DNA sequence: TGTGCCAGCAGTACTCGACAGGGGGCAGCTTTCTTT. Amino acids: CASSTRQGAAFF.

This rearrangement joins TRBV4-2 to TRBJ2-3; 10 positions agree with TRBD2. Germline lookup yields CDR1 LGHNA and CDR2 YNFKEQ. The CDR3 consists of 17 residues. Unmatched junction bases numbered 6, after V lost 0 bases and J lost 3 bases. CDR3 in amino acids: CASSQDFQRGGTDTQYF. In nucleotides, the CDR3 is TGTGCCAGCAGCCAAGACTTCCAGCGGGGGGGTACAGATACGCAGTATTTT.

The chain has TRBV6-5 and TRBJ1-2; D is ambiguous. From germline, CDR1 is MNHEY and CDR2 SVGAGI. Between the trimmed V and J ends, which lost 5 bases and 4 bases, there was a span of 14 bases. The CDR3 totals 14 residues. The CDR3: CASSTGGRLYGYTF. CDR3 in DNA: TGTGCCAGCAGTACCGGAGGACGGCTCTATGGCTACACCTTC.

The rearrangement uses TRBV11-2 and TRBJ1-2; perhaps TRBD1 as D (5 bases). The CDR3 spans 13 residues. Germline-derived CDR1 and CDR2 are SGHAT and FQNNGV. The V end was cut by 3 bases, the J end by 4 bases, with 9 bases between. The CDR3 loop reads CASSFGHLYGYTF. In nucleotides, the CDR3 is TGTGCCAGCAGCTTTGGACACCTCTATGGCTACACCTTC.

This clone appeared a few times. J is TRBJ1-2 and V is TRBV5-1; D is uncertain. Germline loops: CDR1 SGHRS, CDR2 YFSETQ. V was clipped by 4 bases and J by 1 base, with 5 bases between them. The CDR3 length is 12 residues. The CDR3 protein is CASSRGNYGYTF. The CDR3 DNA reads TGCGCCAGCAGCCGGGGTAACTATGGCTACACCTTC.

CDR3 DNA: TGTGCCAGCAGCTCAGGCGCAGGAACGCAGTATTTT. Its translation is CASSSGAGTQYF. V gene TRBV7-9 combines with J gene TRBJ2-3; unclear D gene. Germline V lookup: CDR1 SEHNR, CDR2 FQNEAQ (reference sequence). Deletions cut 4 bases from V and 9 bases from J, with 11 bases between. The CDR3 loop spans 12 amino acids.

This chain links TRBV19 with TRBJ1-4; D is ambiguous. The CDR3 contains 14 residues. V was cut by 3 bases and J by 0 bases, with 5 bases left in between. Germline CDR1 and CDR2: LNHDA and SQIVND (reference sequence). CDR3 protein: CASSIPTTNEKLFF. CDR3 DNA sequence: TGTGCCAGTAGTATCCCTACAACTAATGAAAAACTGTTTTTT.

Of note for this clone: The sample holds other DNA sequences that translate to the same CDR3. The genes are TRBV9 and TRBJ2-1; D may be TRBD2 (7 bases). Germline CDR1 and CDR2: SGDLS and YYNGEE. Trimming shortened V by 0 bases and J by 2 bases, and 9 bases separated the two germline ends. The CDR3 has 15 residues. The CDR3 sequence: CASSVGGGPYNEQFF. CDR3 sequence (DNA): TGTGCCAGCAGCGTAGGCGGGGGCCCCTACAATGAGCAGTTCTTC.

The CDR3 nucleotides are TGCGCCAGCAGCCAAGCGGGGACAGGGAGATACTATGGCTACACCTTC. Residues: CASSQAGTGRYYGYTF. The chain joins TRBV4-1 to TRBJ1-2; 9 bases map to TRBD1. Trimming removed 1 base from V and 3 bases from J; junction bases left unmatched: 6. The CDR3 extends over 16 amino acids. The germline gives CDR1 MGHRA, CDR2 YSYEKL.

This chain links TRBV25-1 with TRBJ1-6; TRBD1 aligns across 7 bases. After removal of 5 bases from V and 10 bases from J, the junction contained 5 bases not matched to a gene. There are 13 residues in the CDR3. CDR1 is MGHDK, CDR2 SYGVNS, per germline. The CDR3 sequence: CASSKQGSSPLHF. CDR3 DNA: TGTGCCAGCAGTAAACAGGGGAGCTCACCCCTCCACTTT.

This clone is a singleton in its sample. V usage is TRBV5-1 and J usage is TRBJ1-2; D remains ambiguous. This CDR3 has 15 amino acids. Trimming removed 0 bases from V and 0 bases from J, with 9 bases in between. Looked up from germline, CDR1 is SGHRS and CDR2 is YFSETQ. This CDR3 is CASSLDAVTNYGYTF. CDR3 nucleotides: TGCGCCAGCAGCTTGGACGCAGTTACTAACTATGGCTACACCTTC.

The chain links TRBV2 to TRBJ1-6; D is possibly TRBD1 (6 bases). CDR1 and CDR2 (germline): SNHLY, FYNNEI. CDR3 length: 13 amino acids. V was shortened by 5 bases and J by 13 bases, with 15 bases between the two germline ends. The CDR3: CASSKTGTLPLHF. CDR3 DNA sequence: TGTGCCAGCAGTAAGACAGGCACCCTTCCCCTCCACTTT.

The V and J genes are TRBV6-1 and TRBJ2-7; 10 nucleotides agree with TRBD1. CDR3 length: 17 residues. Germline V gene lookup returns CDR1 MNHNS and CDR2 SASEGT. The junction had 9 bases not matched to a gene; V was cut back by 0 bases and J by 4 bases. CDR3 DNA: TGTGCCAGCAGTGAAGCACTACCGGGACAGGGGTGGTACGAGCAGTACTTC. It yields the protein CASSEALPGQGWYEQYF.

The chain carries TRBV5-8 and TRBJ2-1; D remains unclear. V was pared by 1 base and J by 0 bases, with 8 bases between. Germline V gene lookup returns CDR1 SGHTS and CDR2 YDEGEE. The CDR3 loop spans 15 amino acids. This CDR3 is CASSLHRSSYNEQFF. Here the CDR3 DNA reads TGTGCCAGCAGCTTGCACCGGAGCTCCTACAATGAGCAGTTCTTC.

V and J are TRBV21-1 and TRBJ2-7; TRBD1 is the table's D call and was not checked against the DNA. TRBV21-1 is given as a pseudogene. CDR3 size: 17 residues. Here the CDR3 reads CASSKLVKVRAAYEQYF. CDR3 nucleotide sequence: TGTGCCAGCAGCAAACTGGTTAAAGTCAGGGCGGCCTACGAGCAGTACTTC.

The chain recombines TRBV5-1 with TRBJ2-7; 8 nucleotides line up with TRBD2. CDR3 length: 15 amino acids. Germline trimming cut 2 bases from V and 1 base from J; bases unmatched to any gene: 5. Germline V gives CDR1 SGHRS, CDR2 YFSETQ. The CDR3 coding sequence is TGCGCCAGCAGCTTAAGCGGGAGTCGGTCCTACGAGCAGTACTTC. It yields the protein CASSLSGSRSYEQYF.

This chain links TRBV28 with TRBJ1-3; D gene ambiguous. Trimming shortened V by 3 bases and J by 0 bases, and 9 bases separated the two germline ends. The CDR3 is made up of 15 amino acids. Looked up from germline, CDR1 is MDHEN and CDR2 is SYDVKM. The CDR3 sequence is CASSLIPSSGNTIYF. CDR3 bases: TGTGCCAGCAGTTTGATACCGAGCTCTGGAAACACCATATATTTT. The entire variable domain, with the rest obtained from reference TRBV28 and TRBJ1-3, is as follows: DVKVTQSSRYLVKRTGEKVFLECVQDMDHENMFWYRQDPGLGLRLIYFSYDVKMKEKGDIPEGYSVSREKKERFSLILESASTNQTSMYLCASSLIPSSGNTIYFGEGSWLTVV.

This chain links TRBV5-4 with TRBJ2-7, with D possibly matching TRBD1 (6 bases). The CDR3 runs to 15 residues. Germline CDR1 is SGHNT and CDR2 is YYREEE (reference sequence). V was pared by 2 bases and J by 1 base, with 13 bases between. CDR3 protein: CASSFERDTSYEQYF. In DNA form, the CDR3 reads TGTGCCAGCAGCTTCGAAAGGGACACTTCCTACGAGCAGTACTTC.

V and J are TRBV9 and TRBJ1-3, with D unclear. The V gene lost 4 bases and the J gene lost 0 bases, with 17 bases spanning the gap. Per the germline V gene, CDR1 is SGDLS and CDR2 is YYNGEE. The CDR3 is 17 residues long. The CDR3 region has the DNA TGTGCCAGCAGCAACTCCCCAGCGGGCCCCTCTGGAAACACCATATATTTT. Protein: CASSNSPAGPSGNTIYF.

CDR3 coding DNA: TGTGCCAGCAGTTACTCAGGGGGCGAGCAGTACTTC. This gives the protein CASSYSGGEQYF. V gene TRBV6-6 combines with J gene TRBJ2-7; TRBD1 is a possible D gene (6 bases). Germline CDR1 is MNHNY and CDR2 is SVGAGI (reference sequence). The V end was cut by 0 bases, the J end by 6 bases, with 6 bases between. The CDR3 consists of 12 residues.

The gene calls are TRBV6-5 and TRBJ1-2, with 9 bases identical to TRBD1. Germline V gene data show CDR1 as MNHEY and CDR2 as SVGAGI. V lost 6 bases, J lost 6 bases, and 5 bases stayed unmatched. This CDR3 is built from 13 residues. The chain's CDR3 is CASRGTGKDGYTF. The CDR3 coding sequence is TGTGCCAGCAGAGGGACAGGGAAGGATGGCTACACCTTC.